This TCR beta chain was retrieved from a study of monozygotic twins with inflammatory bowel disease. Study results and caveats: There were differing immunosuppressive treatments, which may have added variability to patient repertoires. A distinction between different T cell subtypes was not possible.

Blood samples measuring less than 3 ml were taken per donor. Incorporation of UMIs carrying a 6-nucleotide sample barcode was performed by template switching. TCRdb reprocessed the 5' RACE reads; each CDR3 protein has one entry and no DNA is given. This sample's table has 350,000 to 500,000 distinct CDR3 sequences. CDR1 and CDR2 from the germline V gene are SGHTA and FQGTGA. The CDR3 is 16 residues long. With respect to this clonotype: Antigen: not known.

The sample taken for sequencing was blood. This clonotype originated in a human donor with ulcerative colitis or Crohn's disease, or a healthy co-twin of an affected twin (not recorded which). The gene calls are TRBV7-3 and TRBJ2-1; with no DNA, the TCRdb D assignment of TRBD2 cannot be verified. CDR3 residues: CASSSASGALYNEQFF.